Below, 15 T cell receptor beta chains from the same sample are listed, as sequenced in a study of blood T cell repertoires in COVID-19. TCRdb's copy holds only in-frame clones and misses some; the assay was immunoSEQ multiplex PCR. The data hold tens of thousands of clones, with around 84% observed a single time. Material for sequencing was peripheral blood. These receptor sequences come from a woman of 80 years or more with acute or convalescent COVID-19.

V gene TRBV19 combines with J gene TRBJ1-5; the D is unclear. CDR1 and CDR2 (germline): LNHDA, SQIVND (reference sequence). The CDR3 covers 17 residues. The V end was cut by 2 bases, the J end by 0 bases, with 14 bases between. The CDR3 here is CASSILGRGNSNQPQHF. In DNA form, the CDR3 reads TGTGCCAGTAGTATATTAGGCCGCGGCAATAGCAATCAGCCCCAGCATTTT. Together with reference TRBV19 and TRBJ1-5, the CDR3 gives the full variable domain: DGGITQSPKYLFRKEGQNVTLSCEQNLNHDAMYWYRQDPGQGLRLIYYSQIVNDFQKGDIAEGYSVSREKKESFPLTVTSAQKNPTAFYLCASSILGRGNSNQPQHFGDGTRLSIL.

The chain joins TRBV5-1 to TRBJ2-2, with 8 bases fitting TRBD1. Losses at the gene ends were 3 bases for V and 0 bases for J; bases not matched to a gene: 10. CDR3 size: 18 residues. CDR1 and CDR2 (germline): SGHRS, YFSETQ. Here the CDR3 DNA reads TGCGCCAGCAGCTCGGGGGACAGGCTAACCGCGAACACCGGGGAGCTGTTTTTT. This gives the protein CASSSGDRLTANTGELFF.

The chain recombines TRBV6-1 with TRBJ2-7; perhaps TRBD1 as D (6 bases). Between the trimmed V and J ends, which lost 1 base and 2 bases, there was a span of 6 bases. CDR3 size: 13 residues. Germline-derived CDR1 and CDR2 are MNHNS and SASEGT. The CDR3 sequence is CASSEGTAYEQYF. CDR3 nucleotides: TGTGCCAGCAGTGAAGGGACAGCCTACGAGCAGTACTTC.

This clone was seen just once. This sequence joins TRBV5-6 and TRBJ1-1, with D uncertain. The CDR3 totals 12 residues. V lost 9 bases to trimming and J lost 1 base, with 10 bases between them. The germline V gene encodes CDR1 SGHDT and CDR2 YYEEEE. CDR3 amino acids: CATLRGNTEAFF. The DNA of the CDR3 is TGTGCCACCCTACGGGGGAACACTGAAGCTTTCTTT. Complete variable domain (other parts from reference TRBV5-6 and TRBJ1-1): DAGVTQSPTHLIKTRGQQVTLRCSPKSGHDTVSWYQQALGQGPQFIFQYYEEEERQRGNFPDRFSGHQFPNYSSELNVNALLLGDSALYLCATLRGNTEAFFGQGTRLTVV.

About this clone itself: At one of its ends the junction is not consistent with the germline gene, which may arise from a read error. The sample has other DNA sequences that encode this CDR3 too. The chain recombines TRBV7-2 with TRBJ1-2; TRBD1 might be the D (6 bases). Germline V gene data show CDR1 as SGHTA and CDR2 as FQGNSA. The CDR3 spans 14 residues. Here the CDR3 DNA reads TGTGCCAGCAGTTTAGGGGGGGGTAACTATGGCTACACCTTC. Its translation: CASSLGGGNYGYTF. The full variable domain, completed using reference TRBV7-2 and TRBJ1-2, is GAGVSQSPSNKVTEKGKDVELRCDPISGHTALYWYRQSLGQGLEFLIYFQGNSAPDKSGLPSDRFSAERTGGSVSTLTIQRTQQEDSAVYLCASSLGGGNYGYTFGSGTRLTVV.

CDR3 coding DNA: TGTGCCAGCAGTCCGCAGGGGCGTAACACTGAAGCTTTCTTT. It yields the protein CASSPQGRNTEAFF. V is TRBV6-2 or TRBV6-3 and J is TRBJ1-1; possible D gene TRBD1, 6 bases. The germline V gene has CDR1 MNHEY and CDR2 SVGEGT. There are 14 residues in the CDR3. Trimming shortened V by 5 bases and J by 2 bases, and 12 bases separated the two germline ends.

In DNA, the CDR3 is TGTGCCAGTAGTATGGGGCAAACGAACACCGGGGAGCTGTTTTTT. This encodes CASSMGQTNTGELFF. V usage is TRBV19 and J usage is TRBJ2-2; D possibly corresponds to TRBD1 (5 bases). This CDR3 spans 15 amino acids. The germline V gene encodes CDR1 LNHDA and CDR2 SQIVND (reference sequence). With 3 bases removed from V and 0 bases from J, the gap between germline ends came to 8 bases.

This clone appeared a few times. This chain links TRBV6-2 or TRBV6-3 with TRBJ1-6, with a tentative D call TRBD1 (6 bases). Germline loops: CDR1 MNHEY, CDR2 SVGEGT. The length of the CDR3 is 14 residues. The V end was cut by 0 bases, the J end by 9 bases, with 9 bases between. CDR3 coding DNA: TGTGCCAGCAGTTACTCTGGGACAACTTCACCCCTCCACTTT. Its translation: CASSYSGTTSPLHF.

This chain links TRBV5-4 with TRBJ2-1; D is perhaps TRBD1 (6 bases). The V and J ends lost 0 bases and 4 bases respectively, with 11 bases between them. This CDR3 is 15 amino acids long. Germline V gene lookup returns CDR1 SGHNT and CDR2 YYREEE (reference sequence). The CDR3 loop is CASSLGQDLYNEQFF. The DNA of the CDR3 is TGTGCCAGCAGCTTGGGACAGGACCTATACAATGAGCAGTTCTTC.

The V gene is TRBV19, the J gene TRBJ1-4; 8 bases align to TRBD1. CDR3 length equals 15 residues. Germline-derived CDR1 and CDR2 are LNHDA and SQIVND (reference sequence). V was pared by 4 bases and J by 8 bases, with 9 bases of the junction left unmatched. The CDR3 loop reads CASSKQGGIGEKLFF. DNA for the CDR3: TGTGCCAGTAGTAAACAGGGGGGAATTGGAGAAAAACTGTTTTTT.

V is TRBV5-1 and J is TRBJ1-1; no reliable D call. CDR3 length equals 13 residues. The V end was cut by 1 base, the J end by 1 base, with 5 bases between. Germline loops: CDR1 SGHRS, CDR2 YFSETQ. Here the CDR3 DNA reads TGCGCCAGCAGCTTGCTGTCGAACACTGAAGCTTTCTTT. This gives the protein CASSLLSNTEAFF.

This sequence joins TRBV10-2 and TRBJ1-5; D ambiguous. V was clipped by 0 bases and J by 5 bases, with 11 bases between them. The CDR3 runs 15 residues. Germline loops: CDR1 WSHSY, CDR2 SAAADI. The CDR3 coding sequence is TGCGCCAGCAGTGAGTCGTCAGGTTTCTATCAGCCCCAGCATTTT. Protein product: CASSESSGFYQPQHF.

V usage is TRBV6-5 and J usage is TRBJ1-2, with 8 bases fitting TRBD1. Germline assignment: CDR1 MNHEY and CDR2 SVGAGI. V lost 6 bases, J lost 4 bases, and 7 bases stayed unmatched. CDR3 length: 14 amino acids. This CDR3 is CASRDRVVPYGYTF. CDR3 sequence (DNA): TGTGCCAGCAGGGACAGGGTTGTTCCCTATGGCTACACCTTC.

CDR3 amino acids: CASSLGPSGTYEQYF. DNA for the CDR3: TGTGCCAGCAGCTTAGGCCCTAGCGGGACCTACGAGCAGTACTTC. The J gene is TRBJ2-7, the V gene TRBV7-2, with 9 positions matching TRBD2. Germline V gene data show CDR1 as SGHTA and CDR2 as FQGNSA. With V trimmed by 1 base and J by 2 bases, 3 bases remained unmatched. The CDR3 loop spans 15 amino acids.

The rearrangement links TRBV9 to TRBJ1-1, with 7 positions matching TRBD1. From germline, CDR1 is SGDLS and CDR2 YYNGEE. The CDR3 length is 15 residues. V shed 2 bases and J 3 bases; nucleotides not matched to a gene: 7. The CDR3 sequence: CASSVSLTGDTEAFF. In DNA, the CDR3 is TGTGCCAGCAGCGTTTCACTAACAGGGGACACTGAAGCTTTCTTT.